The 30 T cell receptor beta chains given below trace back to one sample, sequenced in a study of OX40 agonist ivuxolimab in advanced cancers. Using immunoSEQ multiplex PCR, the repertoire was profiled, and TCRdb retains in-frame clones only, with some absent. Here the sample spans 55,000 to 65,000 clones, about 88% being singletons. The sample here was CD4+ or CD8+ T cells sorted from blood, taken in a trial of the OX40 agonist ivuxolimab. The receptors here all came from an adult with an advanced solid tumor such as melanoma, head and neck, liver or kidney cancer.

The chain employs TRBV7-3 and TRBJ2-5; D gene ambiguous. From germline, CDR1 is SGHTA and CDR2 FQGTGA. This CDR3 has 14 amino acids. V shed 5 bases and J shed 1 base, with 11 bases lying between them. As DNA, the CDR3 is TGTGCCAGCAGCCGGTCCGGCGCCCAAGAGACCCAGTACTTC. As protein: CASSRSGAQETQYF. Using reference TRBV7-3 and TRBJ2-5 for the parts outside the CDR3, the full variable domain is GAGVSQTPSNKVTEKGKYVELRCDPISGHTALYWYRQSLGQGPEFLIYFQGTGAADDSGLPNDRFFAVRPEGSVSTLKIQRTERGDSAVYLCASSRSGAQETQYFGPGTRLLVL.

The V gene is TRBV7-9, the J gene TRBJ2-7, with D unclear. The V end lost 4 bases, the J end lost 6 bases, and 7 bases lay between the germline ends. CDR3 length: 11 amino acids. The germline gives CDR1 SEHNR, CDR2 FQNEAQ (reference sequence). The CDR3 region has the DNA TGTGCCAGCAGCTCGGCAGCCGAGCAGTACTTC. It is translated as CASSSAAEQYF.

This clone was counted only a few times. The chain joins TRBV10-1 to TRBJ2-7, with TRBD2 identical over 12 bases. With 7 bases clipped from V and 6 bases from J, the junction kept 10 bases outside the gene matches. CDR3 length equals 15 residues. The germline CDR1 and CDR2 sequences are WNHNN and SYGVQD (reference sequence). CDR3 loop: CASNRASGREGEQYF. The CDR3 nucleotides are TGCGCCAGCAATAGGGCTAGCGGGAGGGAGGGCGAGCAGTACTTC.

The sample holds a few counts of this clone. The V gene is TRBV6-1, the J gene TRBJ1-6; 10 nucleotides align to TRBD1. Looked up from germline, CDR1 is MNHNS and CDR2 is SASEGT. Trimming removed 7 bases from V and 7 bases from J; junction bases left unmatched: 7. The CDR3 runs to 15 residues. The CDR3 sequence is CASNPTGGRNSPLHF. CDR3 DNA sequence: TGTGCCAGCAACCCGACAGGGGGCAGAAATTCACCCCTCCACTTT.

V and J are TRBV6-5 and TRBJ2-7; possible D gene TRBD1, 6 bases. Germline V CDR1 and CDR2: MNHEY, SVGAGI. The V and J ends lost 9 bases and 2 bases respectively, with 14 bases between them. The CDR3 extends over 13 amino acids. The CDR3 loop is CASRDTSPYEQYF. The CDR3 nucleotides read TGTGCCAGTCGGGACACCAGCCCCTACGAGCAGTACTTC.

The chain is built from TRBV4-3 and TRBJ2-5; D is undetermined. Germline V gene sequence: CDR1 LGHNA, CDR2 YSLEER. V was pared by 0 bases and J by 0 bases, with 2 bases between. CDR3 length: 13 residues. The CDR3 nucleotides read TGCGCCAGCAGCCAAGACTACCAAGAGACCCAGTACTTC. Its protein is CASSQDYQETQYF.

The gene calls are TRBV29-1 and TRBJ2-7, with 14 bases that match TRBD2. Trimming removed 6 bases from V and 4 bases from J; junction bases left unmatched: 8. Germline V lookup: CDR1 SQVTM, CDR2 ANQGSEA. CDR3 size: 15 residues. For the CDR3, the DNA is TGCAGCGTCGGGACTAGCGGGAGAATCCGATACGAGCAGTACTTC. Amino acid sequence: CSVGTSGRIRYEQYF.

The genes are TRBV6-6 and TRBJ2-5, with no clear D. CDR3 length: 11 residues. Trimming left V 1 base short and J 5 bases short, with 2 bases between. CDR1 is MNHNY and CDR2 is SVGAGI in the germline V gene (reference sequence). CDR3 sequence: CASSYLETQYF. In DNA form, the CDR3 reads TGTGCCAGCAGTTACTTGGAGACCCAGTACTTC.

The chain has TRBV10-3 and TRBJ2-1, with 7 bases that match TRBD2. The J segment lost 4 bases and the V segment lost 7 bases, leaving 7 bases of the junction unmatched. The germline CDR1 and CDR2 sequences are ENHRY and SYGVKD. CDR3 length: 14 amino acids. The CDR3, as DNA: TGTGCCATCAATCCTAGCGGCGAGTACAATGAGCAGTTCTTC. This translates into CAINPSGEYNEQFF.

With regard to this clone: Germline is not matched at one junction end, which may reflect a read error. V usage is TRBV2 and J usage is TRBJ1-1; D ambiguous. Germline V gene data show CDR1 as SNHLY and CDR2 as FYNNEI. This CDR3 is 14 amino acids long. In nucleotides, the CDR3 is TGTACCAGCAGTGAATACGGGTCAATCAATGAAGCTTTCTTT. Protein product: CTSSEYGSINEAFF.

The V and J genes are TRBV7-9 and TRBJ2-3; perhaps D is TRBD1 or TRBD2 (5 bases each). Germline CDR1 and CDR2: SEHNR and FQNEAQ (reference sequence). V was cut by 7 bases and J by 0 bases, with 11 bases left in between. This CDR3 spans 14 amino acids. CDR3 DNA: TGTGCCAGCACACGGGACGCTAGCACAGATACGCAGTATTTT. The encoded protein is CASTRDASTDTQYF.

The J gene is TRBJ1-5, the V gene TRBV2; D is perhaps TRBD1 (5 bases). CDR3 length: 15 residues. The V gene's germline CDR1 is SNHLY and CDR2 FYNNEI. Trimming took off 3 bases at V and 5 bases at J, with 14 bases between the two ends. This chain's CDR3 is CASSEVRGGDQPQHF. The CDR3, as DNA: TGTGCCAGCAGTGAGGTTAGGGGCGGGGATCAGCCCCAGCATTTT.

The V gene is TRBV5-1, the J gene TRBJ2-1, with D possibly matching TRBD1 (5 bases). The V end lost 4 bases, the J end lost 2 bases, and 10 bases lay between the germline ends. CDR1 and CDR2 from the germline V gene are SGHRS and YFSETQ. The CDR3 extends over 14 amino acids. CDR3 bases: TGCGCCAGCAGCCCCCAGGGAACCTACAATGAGCAGTTCTTC. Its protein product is CASSPQGTYNEQFF.

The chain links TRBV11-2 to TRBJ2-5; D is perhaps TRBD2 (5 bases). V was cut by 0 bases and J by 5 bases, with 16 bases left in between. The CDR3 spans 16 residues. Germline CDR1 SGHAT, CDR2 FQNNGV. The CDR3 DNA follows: TGTGCCAGCAGCTTAGATAATTTGTCGGGGTCGGAGACCCAGTACTTC. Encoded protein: CASSLDNLSGSETQYF.

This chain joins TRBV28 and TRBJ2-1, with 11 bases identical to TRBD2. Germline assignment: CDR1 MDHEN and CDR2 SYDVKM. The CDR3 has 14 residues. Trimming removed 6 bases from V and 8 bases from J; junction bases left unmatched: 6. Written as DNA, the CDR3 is TGTGCCAGCAGGGTAGCGGGAGGGTCCCATGAGCAGTTCTTC. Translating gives CASRVAGGSHEQFF.

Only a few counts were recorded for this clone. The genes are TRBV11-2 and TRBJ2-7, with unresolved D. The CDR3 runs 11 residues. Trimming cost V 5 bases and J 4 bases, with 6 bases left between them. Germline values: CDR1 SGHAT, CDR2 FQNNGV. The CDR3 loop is CASSVAYEQYF. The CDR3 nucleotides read TGTGCCAGCAGCGTGGCGTACGAGCAGTACTTC.

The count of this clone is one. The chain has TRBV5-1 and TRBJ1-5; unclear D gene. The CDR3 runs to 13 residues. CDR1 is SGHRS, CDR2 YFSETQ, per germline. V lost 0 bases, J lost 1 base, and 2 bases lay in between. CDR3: CASSLDSNQPQHF. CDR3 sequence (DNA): TGCGCCAGCAGCTTGGACAGCAATCAGCCCCAGCATTTT. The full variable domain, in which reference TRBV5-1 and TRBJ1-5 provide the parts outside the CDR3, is KAGVTQTPRYLIKTRGQQVTLSCSPISGHRSVSWYQQTPGQGLQFLFEYFSETQRNKGNFPGRFSGRQFSNSRSEMNVSTLELGDSALYLCASSLDSNQPQHFGDGTRLSIL.

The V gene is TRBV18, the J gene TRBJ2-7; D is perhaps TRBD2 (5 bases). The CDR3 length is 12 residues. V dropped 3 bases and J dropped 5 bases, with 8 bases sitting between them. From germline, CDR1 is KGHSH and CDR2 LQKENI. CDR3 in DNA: TGTGCCAGCTCACCCGGGGTTGACGAGCAGTACTTC. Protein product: CASSPGVDEQYF.

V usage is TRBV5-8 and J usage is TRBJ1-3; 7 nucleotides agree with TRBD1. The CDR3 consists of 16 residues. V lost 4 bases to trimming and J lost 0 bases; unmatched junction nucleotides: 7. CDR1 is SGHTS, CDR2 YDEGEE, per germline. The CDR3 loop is CASSPWTGSSGNTIYF. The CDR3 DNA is TGTGCCAGCAGCCCCTGGACAGGTAGCTCTGGAAACACCATATATTTT.

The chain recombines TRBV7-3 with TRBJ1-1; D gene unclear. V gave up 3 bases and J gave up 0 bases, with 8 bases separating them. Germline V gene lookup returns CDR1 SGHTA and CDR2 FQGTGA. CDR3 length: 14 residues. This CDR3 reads CASSFSGLNTEAFF. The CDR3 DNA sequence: TGTGCCAGCAGCTTTAGCGGATTGAACACTGAAGCTTTCTTT.

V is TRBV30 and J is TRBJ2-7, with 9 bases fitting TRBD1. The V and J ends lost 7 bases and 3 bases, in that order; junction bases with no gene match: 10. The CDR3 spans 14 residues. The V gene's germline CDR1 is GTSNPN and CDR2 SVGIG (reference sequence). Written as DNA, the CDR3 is TGTGCCTACACCCGGGACAGGGCCTTCTACGAGCAGTACTTC. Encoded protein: CAYTRDRAFYEQYF.

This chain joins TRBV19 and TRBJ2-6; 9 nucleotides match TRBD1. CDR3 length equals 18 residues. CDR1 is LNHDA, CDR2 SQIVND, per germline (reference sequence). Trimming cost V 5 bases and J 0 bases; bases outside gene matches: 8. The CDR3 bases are TGTGCCAGTAGTCCAAATAGACAGGGGGTCTCTGGGGCCAACGTCCTGACTTTC. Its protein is CASSPNRQGVSGANVLTF.

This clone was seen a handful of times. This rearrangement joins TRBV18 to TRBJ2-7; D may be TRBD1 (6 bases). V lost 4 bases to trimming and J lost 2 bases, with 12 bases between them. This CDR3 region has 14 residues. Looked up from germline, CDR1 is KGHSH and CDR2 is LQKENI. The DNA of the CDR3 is TGTGCCAGCTCACTTAGGGACATTACCTACGAGCAGTACTTC. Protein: CASSLRDITYEQYF.

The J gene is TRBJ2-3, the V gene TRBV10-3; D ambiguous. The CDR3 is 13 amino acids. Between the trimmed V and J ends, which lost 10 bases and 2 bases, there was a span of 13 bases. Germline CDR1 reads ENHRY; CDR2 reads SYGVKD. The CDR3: CATQMDNTDTQYF. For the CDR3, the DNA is TGTGCCACCCAGATGGATAACACAGATACGCAGTATTTT.

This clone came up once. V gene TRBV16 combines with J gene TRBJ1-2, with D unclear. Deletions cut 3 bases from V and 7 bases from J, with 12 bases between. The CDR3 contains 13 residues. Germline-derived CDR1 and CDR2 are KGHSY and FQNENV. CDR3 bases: TGTGCCAGCAGCCAGGGAAGCCAAGGTGGCTACACCTTC. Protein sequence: CASSQGSQGGYTF.

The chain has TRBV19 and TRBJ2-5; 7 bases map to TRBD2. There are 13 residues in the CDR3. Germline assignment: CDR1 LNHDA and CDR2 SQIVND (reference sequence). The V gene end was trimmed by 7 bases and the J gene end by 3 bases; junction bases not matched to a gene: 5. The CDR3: CASKSAGEETQYF. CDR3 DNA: TGTGCCAGTAAGTCCGCGGGGGAAGAGACCCAGTACTTC.

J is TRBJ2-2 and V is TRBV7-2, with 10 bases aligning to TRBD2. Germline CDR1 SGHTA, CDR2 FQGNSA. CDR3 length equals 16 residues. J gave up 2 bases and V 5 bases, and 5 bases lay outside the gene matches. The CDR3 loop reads CASSPGLADNTGELFF. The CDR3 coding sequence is TGTGCCAGCAGCCCAGGACTAGCGGATAACACCGGGGAGCTGTTTTTT.

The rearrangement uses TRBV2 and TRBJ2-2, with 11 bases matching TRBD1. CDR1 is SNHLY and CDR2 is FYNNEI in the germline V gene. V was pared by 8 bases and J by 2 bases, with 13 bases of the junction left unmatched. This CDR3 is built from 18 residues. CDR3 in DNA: TGTGCCAGCCGGCCCGGACAGGGGGCAAGGGGAAACACCGGGGAGCTGTTTTTT. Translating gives CASRPGQGARGNTGELFF.

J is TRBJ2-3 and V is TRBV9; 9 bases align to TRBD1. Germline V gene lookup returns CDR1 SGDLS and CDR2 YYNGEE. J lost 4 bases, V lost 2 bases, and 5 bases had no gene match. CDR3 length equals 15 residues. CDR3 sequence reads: CASSVSGQGADTQYF. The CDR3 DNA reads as TGTGCCAGCAGCGTTTCGGGACAGGGTGCAGATACGCAGTATTTT. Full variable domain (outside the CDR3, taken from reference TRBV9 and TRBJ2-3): DSGVTQTPKHLITATGQRVTLRCSPRSGDLSVYWYQQSLDQGLQFLIQYYNGEERAKGNILERFSAQQFPDLHSELNLSSLELGDSALYFCASSVSGQGADTQYFGPGTRLTVL.

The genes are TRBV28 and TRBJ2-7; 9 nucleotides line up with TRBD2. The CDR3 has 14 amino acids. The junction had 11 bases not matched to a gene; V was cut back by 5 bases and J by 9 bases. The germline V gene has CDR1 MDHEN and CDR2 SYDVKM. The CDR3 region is CASSMLLGTSRQYF. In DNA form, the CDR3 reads TGTGCCAGCAGTATGCTTCTGGGGACTAGCAGGCAGTACTTC.